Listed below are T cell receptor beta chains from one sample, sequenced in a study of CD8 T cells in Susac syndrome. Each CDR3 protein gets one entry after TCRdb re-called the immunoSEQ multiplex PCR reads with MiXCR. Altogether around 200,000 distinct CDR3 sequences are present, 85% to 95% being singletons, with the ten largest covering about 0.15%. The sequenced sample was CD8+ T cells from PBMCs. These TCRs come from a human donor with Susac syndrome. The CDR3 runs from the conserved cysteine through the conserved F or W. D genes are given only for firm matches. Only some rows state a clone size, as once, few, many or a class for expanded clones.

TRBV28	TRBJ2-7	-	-	CASKRDGSYEQYF	TGTGCCAGTAAAAGGGACGGCTCCTACGAGCAGTACTTC
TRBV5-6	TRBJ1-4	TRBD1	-	CASSSTGQGREKLFF	TGTGCCAGCAGCTCGACGGGACAGGGGCGTGAAAAACTGTTTTTT
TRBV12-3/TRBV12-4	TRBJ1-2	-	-	CASSFWQESYGYTF	TGTGCCAGCAGTTTCTGGCAGGAGAGCTATGGCTACACCTTC
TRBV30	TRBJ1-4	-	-	CAWSVNGNEKLFF	TGTGCCTGGAGTGTAAACGGGAATGAAAAACTGTTTTTT
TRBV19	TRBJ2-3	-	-	CASSIVHGDTQYF	TGTGCCAGTAGTATCGTCCATGGTGATACGCAGTATTTT
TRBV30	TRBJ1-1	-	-	CAWSVNLGGEGTEAFF	TGTGCCTGGAGTGTTAATCTGGGGGGGGAAGGGACTGAAGCTTTCTTT
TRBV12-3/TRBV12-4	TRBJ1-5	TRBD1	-	CASSFQGGTKSQHF	TGTGCCAGCAGTTTTCAAGGGGGCACCAAGTCCCAGCATTTT
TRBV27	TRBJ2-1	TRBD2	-	CAIKGLGGGSYNEQFF	TGTGCCATAAAAGGGCTTGGCGGGGGATCCTACAATGAGCAGTTCTTC
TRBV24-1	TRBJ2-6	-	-	CATSDARGSGANVLTF	TGTGCCACCAGTGATGCTCGGGGATCGGGGGCCAACGTCCTGACTTTC
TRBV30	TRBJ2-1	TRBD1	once	CASSGTVHNEQFF	TGTGCCTCATCCGGGACAGTACACAATGAGCAGTTCTTC
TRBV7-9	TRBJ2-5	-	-	CASSSGSETQYF	TGTGCCAGCAGCTCGGGCTCGGAGACCCAGTACTTC